Listed below are T cell receptor beta chains from one sample, sequenced in a study of cytomegalovirus exposure and HLA in healthy donors. This table comes from immunoSEQ multiplex PCR, and its TCRdb copy is limited to in-frame clones, with some not included. This sample contains 75,000 to 95,000 clones. Material for sequencing was PBMCs. Source of these receptors: a woman aged 60-75 years in good health and CMV-seronegative. Both conserved end residues are part of each CDR3.

V: TRBV28; J: TRBJ1-2; CDR3: CASSLGDSGHIYGYTF
V: TRBV27; J: TRBJ2-7; CDR3: CASSSDRGNEQYF
V: TRBV4-3; J: TRBJ2-7; CDR3: CASSQDRAHEQYF
V: TRBV7-8; J: TRBJ2-2; CDR3: CASSSGGRDTGELFF
V: TRBV7-9; J: TRBJ2-1; CDR3: CASSSLTGGGYNEQFF
V: TRBV2; J: TRBJ1-1; CDR3: CASSEQGNTEAFF
V: TRBV10-1; J: TRBJ1-1; CDR3: CASSDTGETEAFF
V: TRBV15; J: TRBJ2-2; CDR3: CATSREGPGGELFF
V: TRBV19; J: TRBJ2-5; CDR3: CASSIAGTSGSGETQYF
V: TRBV6-5; J: TRBJ1-1; CDR3: CASSRATGPYEAFF
V: TRBV18; J: TRBJ2-2; CDR3: CASSPGTGFTGELFF
V: TRBV13; J: TRBJ1-6; CDR3: CASSFNRGTNSPLHF
V: TRBV5-1; J: TRBJ1-4; CDR3: CASSLQAGADEKLFF
V: TRBV10-1; J: TRBJ1-1; CDR3: CASSESTGTEAFF
V: TRBV2; J: TRBJ2-1; CDR3: CASSWQISYNEQFF
V: TRBV7-8; J: TRBJ2-7; CDR3: CASSLDPTGGNF
V: TRBV19; J: TRBJ2-5; CDR3: CASSSLTSGEETQYF
V: TRBV28; J: TRBJ2-6; CDR3: CASSTGIPYVLTF
V: TRBV18; J: TRBJ2-6; CDR3: CASSPMGQTSSGANVLTF
V: TRBV9; J: TRBJ2-5; CDR3: CASSVAGEETQYF
V: TRBV5-1; J: TRBJ2-3; CDR3: CASSLGTGASTDTQYF
V: TRBV7-9; J: TRBJ2-3; CDR3: CASSLRELGADTQYF
V: TRBV5-6; J: TRBJ1-2; CDR3: CASSRRDRGPGYTF
V: TRBV19; J: TRBJ1-4; CDR3: CATRQYRGSNEKLFF
V: TRBV6-4; J: TRBJ2-1; CDR3: CASSATGTSGYNEQFF
V: TRBV6-5; J: TRBJ2-5; CDR3: CASSYGAGQTQYF
V: TRBV18; J: TRBJ2-5; CDR3: CASSPGSGRETQYF
V: TRBV16; J: TRBJ2-6; CDR3: CASSQSGHVSGANVLTF
V: TRBV27; J: TRBJ1-4; CDR3: CATGGDQGSHGRKLFF
V: TRBV30; J: TRBJ2-3; CDR3: CAWSPGQIAGADTQYF
V: TRBV6-6; J: TRBJ1-2; CDR3: CASTPDRGYGYTF
V: TRBV5-6; J: TRBJ2-1; CDR3: CASSGGTSTYNEQFF
V: TRBV7-2; J: TRBJ2-3; CDR3: CASSLGLVSTDTQYF
V: TRBV5-1; J: TRBJ2-3; CDR3: CASSRSRSGSGGGTDTQYF
V: TRBV27; J: TRBJ1-5; CDR3: CASSLRSGVNQPQHF
V: TRBV2; J: TRBJ2-7; CDR3: CASRGGTETYEQYF
V: TRBV9; J: TRBJ1-2; CDR3: CASSVAGAYGYTF
V: TRBV9; J: TRBJ2-2; CDR3: CASTLLGTGGTGELFF
V: TRBV19; J: TRBJ2-7; CDR3: CASSFSSGQVPYEQYF
V: TRBV2; J: TRBJ2-2; CDR3: CASSLADLNTGELFF
V: TRBV10-3; J: TRBJ1-1; CDR3: CAIRDDRGSAFF
V: TRBV4-1; J: TRBJ1-3; CDR3: CASSSPTGGLLSGNTIYF
V: TRBV6-6; J: TRBJ2-5; CDR3: CASSRTAQETQYF
V: TRBV5-4; J: TRBJ1-4; CDR3: CASSTGTGGSNEKLFF
V: TRBV4-1; J: TRBJ2-7; CDR3: CASSQVLGRQYYEQYF